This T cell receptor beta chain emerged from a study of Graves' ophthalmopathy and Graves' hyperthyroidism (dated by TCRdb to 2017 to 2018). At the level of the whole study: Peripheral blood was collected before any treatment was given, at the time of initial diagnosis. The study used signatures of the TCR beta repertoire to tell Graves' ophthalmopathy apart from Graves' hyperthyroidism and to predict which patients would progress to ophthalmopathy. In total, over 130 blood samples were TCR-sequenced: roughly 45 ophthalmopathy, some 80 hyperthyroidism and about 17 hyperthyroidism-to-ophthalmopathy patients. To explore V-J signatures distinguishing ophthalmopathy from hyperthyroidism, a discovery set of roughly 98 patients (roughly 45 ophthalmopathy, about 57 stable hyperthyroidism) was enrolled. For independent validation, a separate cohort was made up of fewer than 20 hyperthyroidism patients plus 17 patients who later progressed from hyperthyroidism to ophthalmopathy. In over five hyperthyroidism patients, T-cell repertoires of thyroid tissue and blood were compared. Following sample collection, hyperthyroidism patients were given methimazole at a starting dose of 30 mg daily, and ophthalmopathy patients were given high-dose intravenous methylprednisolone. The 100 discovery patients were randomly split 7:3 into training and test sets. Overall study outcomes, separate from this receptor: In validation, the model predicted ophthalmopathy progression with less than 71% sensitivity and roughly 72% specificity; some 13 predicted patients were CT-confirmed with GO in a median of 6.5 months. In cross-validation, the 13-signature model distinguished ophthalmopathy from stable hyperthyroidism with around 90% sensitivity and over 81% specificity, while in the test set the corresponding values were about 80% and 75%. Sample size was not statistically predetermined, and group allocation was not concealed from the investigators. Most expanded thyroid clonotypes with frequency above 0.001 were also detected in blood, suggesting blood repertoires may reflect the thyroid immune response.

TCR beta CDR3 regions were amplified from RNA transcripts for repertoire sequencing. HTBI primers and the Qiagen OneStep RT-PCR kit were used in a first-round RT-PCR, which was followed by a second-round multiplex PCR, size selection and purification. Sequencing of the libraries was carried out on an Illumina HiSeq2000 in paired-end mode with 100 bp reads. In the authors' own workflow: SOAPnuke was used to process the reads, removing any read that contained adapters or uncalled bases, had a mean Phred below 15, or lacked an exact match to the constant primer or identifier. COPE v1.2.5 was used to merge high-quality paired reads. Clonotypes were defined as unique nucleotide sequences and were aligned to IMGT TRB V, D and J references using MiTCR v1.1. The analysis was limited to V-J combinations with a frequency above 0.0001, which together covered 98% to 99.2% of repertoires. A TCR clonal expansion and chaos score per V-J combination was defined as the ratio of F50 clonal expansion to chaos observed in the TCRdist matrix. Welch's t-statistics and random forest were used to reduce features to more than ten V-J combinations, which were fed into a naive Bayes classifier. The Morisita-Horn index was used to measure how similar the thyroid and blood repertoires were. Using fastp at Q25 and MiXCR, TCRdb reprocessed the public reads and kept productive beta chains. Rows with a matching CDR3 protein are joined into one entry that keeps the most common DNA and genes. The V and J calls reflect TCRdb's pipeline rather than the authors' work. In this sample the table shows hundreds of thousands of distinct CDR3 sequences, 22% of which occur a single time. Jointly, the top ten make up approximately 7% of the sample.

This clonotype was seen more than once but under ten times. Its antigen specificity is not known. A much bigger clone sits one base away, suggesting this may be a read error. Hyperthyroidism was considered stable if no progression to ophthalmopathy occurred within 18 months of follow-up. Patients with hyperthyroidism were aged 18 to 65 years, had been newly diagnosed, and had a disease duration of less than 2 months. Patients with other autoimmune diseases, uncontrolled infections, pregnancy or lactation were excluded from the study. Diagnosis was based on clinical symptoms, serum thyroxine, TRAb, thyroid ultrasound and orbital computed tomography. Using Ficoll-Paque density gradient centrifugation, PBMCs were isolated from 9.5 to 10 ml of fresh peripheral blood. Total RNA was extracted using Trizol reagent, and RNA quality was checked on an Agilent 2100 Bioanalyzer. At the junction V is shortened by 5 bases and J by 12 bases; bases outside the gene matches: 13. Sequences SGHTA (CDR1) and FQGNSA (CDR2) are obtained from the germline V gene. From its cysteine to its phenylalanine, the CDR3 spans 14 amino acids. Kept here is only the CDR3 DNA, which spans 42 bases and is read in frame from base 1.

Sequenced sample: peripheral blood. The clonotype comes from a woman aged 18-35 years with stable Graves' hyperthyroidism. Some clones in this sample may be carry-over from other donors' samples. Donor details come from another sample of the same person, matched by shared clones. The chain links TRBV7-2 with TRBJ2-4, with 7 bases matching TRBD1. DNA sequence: TGTGCCAGCAGCCCCGACAGGGCACAGGGCAGTCAGTACTTC. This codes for CASSPDRAQGSQYF.